This T cell receptor beta chain came from a study of spatial heterogeneity in lung cancer. Trimming took 0 bases from V and 1 from J, leaving 14 bases between them. The CDR3 length is 17 residues. CDR1 is LGHNA and CDR2 is YSLEER in the germline V gene. This clonotype has at least ten counts. Specified time point: sample taken at primary tumor resection. Donation came from 70 or so patients with untreated early-stage non-small cell lung cancer. Whole RNA, which was extracted from tumor, nontumor lung tissue or frozen PBMC, was sequenced without any cell sorting. MiXCR was run by TCRdb on the 5' RACE reads, yielding one entry per CDR3 protein. Among tens of thousands of distinct CDR3 sequences, 6% to 8% were seen once, and the ten largest hold 25% to 35%.

The TCR was taken from a male donor with early-stage non-small cell lung cancer. The genes are TRBV4-3 and TRBJ2-3; TRBD1 or TRBD2 may be the D gene (6 bases each). The sequencing used PBMCs, collected at surgery. CDR3 loop: CASSQDLGGRGTDTQYF. For the CDR3, the DNA is TGCGCCAGCAGCCAAGATTTGGGGGGCCGAGGCACAGATACGCAGTATTTT.